This TCR beta chain was observed in a study of read filtering for tumor transcriptome and immune sequencing. Looking at the study overall: The cohort had some 17 men and approximately 13 women aged about 45 to 80, mean about 68 years.

The CDR3 is made up of 14 amino acids. V was clipped by 6 bases and J by 2 bases; unmatched bases: 4. Germline V CDR1 and CDR2: MNHNY, SVGAGI (reference sequence). From around 0.4 ug of RNA, a library with molecular barcoded alpha/delta and beta/gamma adaptors was made. TCRdb reanalysed the reads using MiXCR and keeps one entry per CDR3 protein. The repertoire holds 35,000 to 40,000 distinct CDR3 sequences, with around 13% as singletons. This clonotype was counted ten times or more. Its antigen is undetermined. Whole-study results and caveats: In IR-seq, single-read clonotypes were 70% to 85% of clonotypes but approximately 3.5% of reads. Compared with RNA-seq, IR-seq gave much higher clonotype depth and reliability.

The sequenced material came from a population of CD138-negative cells sorted from bone marrow. This sequence joins TRBV6-6 and TRBJ1-5; 7 positions match TRBD1. The sequence derives from a donor at least 40 years old with multiple myeloma. This chain's CDR3 is CASRRTGGNQPQHF. The CDR3 region has the DNA TGTGCCAGCAGACGCACAGGGGGCAATCAGCCCCAGCATTTT.